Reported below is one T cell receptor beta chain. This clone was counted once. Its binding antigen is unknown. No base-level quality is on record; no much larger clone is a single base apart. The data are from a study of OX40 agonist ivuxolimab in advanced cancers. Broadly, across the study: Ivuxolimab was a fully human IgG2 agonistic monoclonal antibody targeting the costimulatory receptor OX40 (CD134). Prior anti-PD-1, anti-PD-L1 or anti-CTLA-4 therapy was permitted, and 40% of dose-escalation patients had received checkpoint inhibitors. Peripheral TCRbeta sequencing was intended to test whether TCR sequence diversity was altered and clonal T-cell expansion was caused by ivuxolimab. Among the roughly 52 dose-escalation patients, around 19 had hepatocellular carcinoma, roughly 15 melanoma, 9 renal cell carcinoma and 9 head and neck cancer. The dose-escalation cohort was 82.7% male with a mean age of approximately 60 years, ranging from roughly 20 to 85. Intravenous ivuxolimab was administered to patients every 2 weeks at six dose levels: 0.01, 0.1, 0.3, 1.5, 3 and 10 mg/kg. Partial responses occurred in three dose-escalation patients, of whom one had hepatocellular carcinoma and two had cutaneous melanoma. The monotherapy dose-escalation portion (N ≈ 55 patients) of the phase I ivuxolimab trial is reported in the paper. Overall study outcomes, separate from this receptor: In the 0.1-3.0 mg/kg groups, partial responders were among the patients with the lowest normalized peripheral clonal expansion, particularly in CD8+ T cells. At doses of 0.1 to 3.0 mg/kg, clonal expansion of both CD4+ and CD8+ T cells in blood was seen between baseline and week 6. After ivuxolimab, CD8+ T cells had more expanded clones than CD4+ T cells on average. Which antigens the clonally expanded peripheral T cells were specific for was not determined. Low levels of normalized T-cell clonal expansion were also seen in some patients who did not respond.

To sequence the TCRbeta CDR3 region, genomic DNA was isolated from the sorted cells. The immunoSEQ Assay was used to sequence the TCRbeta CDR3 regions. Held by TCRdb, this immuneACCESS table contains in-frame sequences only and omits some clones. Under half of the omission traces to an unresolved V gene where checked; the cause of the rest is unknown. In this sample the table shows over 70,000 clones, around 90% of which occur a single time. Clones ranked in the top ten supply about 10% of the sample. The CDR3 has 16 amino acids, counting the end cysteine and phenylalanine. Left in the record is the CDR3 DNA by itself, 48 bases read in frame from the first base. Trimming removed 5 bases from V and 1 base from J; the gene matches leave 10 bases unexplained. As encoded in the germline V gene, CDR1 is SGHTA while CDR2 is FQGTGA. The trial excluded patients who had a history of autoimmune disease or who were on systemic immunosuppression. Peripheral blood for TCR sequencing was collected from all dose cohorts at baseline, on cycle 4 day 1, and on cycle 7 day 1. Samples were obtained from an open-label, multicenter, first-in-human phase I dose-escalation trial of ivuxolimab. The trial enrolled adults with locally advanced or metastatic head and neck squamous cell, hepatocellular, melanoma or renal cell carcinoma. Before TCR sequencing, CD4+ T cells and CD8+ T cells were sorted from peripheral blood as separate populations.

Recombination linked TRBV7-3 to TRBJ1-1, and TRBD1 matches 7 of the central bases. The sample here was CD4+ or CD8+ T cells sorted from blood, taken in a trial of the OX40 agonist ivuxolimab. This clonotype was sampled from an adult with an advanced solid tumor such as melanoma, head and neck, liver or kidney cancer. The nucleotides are TGTGCCAGCAGCGCTCTCGGGACAGCGAAGAACACTGAAGCTTTCTTT. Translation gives CASSALGTAKNTEAFF.